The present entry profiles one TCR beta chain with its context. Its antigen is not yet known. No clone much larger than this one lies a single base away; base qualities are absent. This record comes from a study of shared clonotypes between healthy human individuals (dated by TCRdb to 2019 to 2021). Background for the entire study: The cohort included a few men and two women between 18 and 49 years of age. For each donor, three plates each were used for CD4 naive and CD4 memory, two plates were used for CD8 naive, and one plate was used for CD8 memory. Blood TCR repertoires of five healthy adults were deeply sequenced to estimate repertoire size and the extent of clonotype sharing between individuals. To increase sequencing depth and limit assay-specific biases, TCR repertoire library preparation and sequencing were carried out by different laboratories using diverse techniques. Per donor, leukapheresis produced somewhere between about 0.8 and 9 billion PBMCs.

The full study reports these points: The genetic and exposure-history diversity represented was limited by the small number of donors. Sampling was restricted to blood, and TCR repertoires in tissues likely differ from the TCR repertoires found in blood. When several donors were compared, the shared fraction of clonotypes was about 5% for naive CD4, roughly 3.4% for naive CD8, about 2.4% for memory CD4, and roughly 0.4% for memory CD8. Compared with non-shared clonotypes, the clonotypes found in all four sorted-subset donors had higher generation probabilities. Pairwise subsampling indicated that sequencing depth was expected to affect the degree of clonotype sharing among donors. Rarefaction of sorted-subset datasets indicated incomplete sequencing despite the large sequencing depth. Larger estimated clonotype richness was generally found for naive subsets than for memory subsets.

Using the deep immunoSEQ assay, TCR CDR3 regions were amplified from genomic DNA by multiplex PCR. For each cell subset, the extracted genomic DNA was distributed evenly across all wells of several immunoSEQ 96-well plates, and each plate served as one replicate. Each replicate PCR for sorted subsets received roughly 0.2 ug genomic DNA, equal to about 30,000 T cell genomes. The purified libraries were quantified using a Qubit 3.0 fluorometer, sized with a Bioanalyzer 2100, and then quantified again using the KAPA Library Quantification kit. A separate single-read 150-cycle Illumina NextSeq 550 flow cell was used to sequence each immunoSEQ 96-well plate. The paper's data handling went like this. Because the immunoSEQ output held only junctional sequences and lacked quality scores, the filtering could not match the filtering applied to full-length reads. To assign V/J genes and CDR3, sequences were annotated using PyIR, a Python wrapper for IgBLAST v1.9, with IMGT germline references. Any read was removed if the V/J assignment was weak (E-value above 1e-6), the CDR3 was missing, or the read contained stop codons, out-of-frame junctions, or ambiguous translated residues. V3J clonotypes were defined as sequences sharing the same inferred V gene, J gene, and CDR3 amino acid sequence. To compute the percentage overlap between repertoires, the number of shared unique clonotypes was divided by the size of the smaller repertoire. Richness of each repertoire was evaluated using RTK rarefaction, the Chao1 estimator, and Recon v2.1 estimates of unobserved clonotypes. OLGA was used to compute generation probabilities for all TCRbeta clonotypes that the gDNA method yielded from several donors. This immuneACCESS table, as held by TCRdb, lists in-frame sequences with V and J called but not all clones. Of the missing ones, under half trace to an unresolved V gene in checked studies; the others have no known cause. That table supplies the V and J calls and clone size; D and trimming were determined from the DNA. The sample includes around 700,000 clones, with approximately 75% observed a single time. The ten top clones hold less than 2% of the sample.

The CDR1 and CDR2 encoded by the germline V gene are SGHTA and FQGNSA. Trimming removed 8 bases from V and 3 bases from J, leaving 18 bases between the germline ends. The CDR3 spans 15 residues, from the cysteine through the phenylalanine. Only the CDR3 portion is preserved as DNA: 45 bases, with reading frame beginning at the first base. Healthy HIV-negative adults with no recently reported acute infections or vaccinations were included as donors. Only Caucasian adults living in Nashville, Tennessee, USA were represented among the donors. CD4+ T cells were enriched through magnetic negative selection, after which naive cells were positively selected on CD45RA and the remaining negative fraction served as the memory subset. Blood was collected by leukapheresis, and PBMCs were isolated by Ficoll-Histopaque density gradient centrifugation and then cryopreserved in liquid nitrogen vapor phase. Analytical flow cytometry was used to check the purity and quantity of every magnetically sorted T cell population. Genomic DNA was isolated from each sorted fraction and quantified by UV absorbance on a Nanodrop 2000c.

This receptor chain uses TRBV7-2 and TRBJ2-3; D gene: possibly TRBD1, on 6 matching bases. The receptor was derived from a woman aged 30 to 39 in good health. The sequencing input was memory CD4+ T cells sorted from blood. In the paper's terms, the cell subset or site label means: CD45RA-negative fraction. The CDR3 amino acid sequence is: CASDEQGVPTDTQYF. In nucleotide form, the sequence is TGTGCCAGCGACGAACAGGGCGTCCCTACAGATACGCAGTATTTT.